A single sample is the source of the 30 T cell receptor beta chains below, sequenced in a study of early T cells in non-severe SARS-CoV-2 infection. Using its own MiXCR run on the 5' RACE reads, TCRdb lists one record per CDR3 protein. This sample has some 67,000 distinct CDR3 sequences; roughly 13% occur once, and the top ten carry roughly an eighth. Sequences were obtained from whole blood. Every receptor here comes from an adult who was a healthcare worker with PCR-confirmed SARS-CoV-2 infection or an uninfected control (not recorded which).

This clonotype was counted many times. The chain combines TRBV7-2 with TRBJ2-5; 11 bases line up with TRBD2. CDR1 and CDR2 from the germline V gene are SGHTA and FQGNSA. The J segment lost 6 bases and the V segment lost 5 bases, leaving 5 bases of the junction unmatched. CDR3 length: 14 amino acids. The CDR3 bases are TGTGCCAGCAGCCCGACTAGCGGGGAGCAGACCCAGTACTTC. Translating it yields CASSPTSGEQTQYF.

This chain uses TRBV11-2 with TRBJ2-5; 8 nucleotides match TRBD2. The CDR3 is 17 amino acids. CDR1 SGHAT and CDR2 FQNNGV come from the germline V gene. With 2 bases clipped from V and 0 bases from J, the junction kept 8 bases outside the gene matches. This chain's CDR3 is CASSLMGGGGNQETQYF. The CDR3 bases are TGTGCCAGCAGCTTAATGGGTGGCGGGGGGAACCAAGAGACCCAGTACTTC. Combining the CDR3 with reference TRBV11-2 and TRBJ2-5 gives the whole variable domain EAGVAQSPRYKIIEKRQSVAFWCNPISGHATLYWYQQILGQGPKLLIQFQNNGVVDDSQLPKDRFSAERLKGVDSTLKIQPAKLEDSAVYLCASSLMGGGGNQETQYFGPGTRLLVL.

The V and J genes are TRBV12-5 and TRBJ2-4, with 8 bases identical to TRBD1. Looked up from germline, CDR1 is LGHNT and CDR2 is FRNRAP. The CDR3 sequence is 16 residues long. Trimming removed 6 bases from V and 0 bases from J; junction bases left unmatched: 7. CDR3 sequence reads: CASGPGQGLAKNIQYF. The DNA of the CDR3 is TGTGCTAGTGGCCCCGGACAGGGCTTAGCCAAAAACATTCAGTACTTC.

This clonotype was counted between two and nine times. The gene calls are TRBV5-6 and TRBJ2-5, with D maybe TRBD2 (6 bases). The CDR3 loop spans 13 amino acids. With 4 bases removed from V and 7 bases from J, the gap between germline ends came to 14 bases. Germline V gives CDR1 SGHDT, CDR2 YYEEEE. This chain's CDR3 is CASSMDYTGTQYF. CDR3 DNA sequence: TGTGCCAGCAGCATGGACTACACCGGGACCCAGTACTTC.

This clonotype was counted only a few times. This chain joins TRBV7-2 and TRBJ2-5; TRBD2 agrees at 9 bases. Per the germline V gene, CDR1 is SGHTA and CDR2 is FQGNSA. V was pared by 5 bases and J by 2 bases, with 3 bases of the junction left unmatched. This CDR3 contains 14 residues. As DNA, the CDR3 is TGTGCCAGCAGCCCGGGACTAGCTCAAGAGACCCAGTACTTC. The encoded protein is CASSPGLAQETQYF.

This clonotype was counted only a few times. V is TRBV9 and J is TRBJ2-3; D is undetermined. The germline V gene encodes CDR1 SGDLS and CDR2 YYNGEE. V was cut by 0 bases and J by 0 bases, with 11 bases left in between. This CDR3 region has 16 residues. The CDR3 is CASSVVAQPSTDTQYF. CDR3 nucleotides: TGTGCCAGCAGCGTAGTGGCACAACCTAGCACAGATACGCAGTATTTT.

This chain links TRBV28 with TRBJ2-7; tentatively, D is TRBD1 (7 bases). Germline V gene data show CDR1 as MDHEN and CDR2 as SYDVKM. Trimming stripped 5 bases from V and 2 bases from J, with 10 bases between. CDR3 length equals 13 residues. The CDR3 loop is CASSGGTAYEQYF. CDR3 DNA: TGTGCCAGCAGTGGGGGGACAGCCTACGAGCAGTACTTC.

The genes are TRBV20-1 and TRBJ2-3; maybe TRBD2 (6 bases). V was cut by 0 bases and J by 2 bases, with 18 bases left in between. Germline CDR1 reads DFQATT; CDR2 reads SNEGSKA (reference sequence). The CDR3 has 17 amino acids. The CDR3 DNA reads TGCAGTGCTAGAGATAATGGGGCGAGCGGGCACACAGATACGCAGTATTTT. Its translation: CSARDNGASGHTDTQYF.

The chain uses TRBV5-1 and TRBJ2-2; D gene unclear. The V gene's germline CDR1 is SGHRS and CDR2 YFSETQ. V lost 0 bases and J lost 5, with 17 bases in between. The CDR3 is 17 amino acids. The CDR3 spells CASSLGFARTLTGELFF. The CDR3 coding sequence is TGCGCCAGCAGCTTGGGATTTGCAAGGACCTTGACCGGGGAGCTGTTTTTT.

The chain employs TRBV5-1 and TRBJ1-1, with D maybe TRBD1 (5 bases). This CDR3 has 14 amino acids. Germline V gives CDR1 SGHRS, CDR2 YFSETQ. Trimming cost V 2 bases and J 2 bases, with 10 bases left between them. CDR3 bases: TGCGCCAGCAGCTTCGGGGCAGCCAACACTGAAGCTTTCTTT. It encodes CASSFGAANTEAFF.

The J gene is TRBJ2-7, the V gene TRBV21-1; the table's D call, TRBD1, was not checked against the DNA. TRBV21-1 is designated a pseudogene. The CDR3 sequence is 13 residues long. The CDR3 DNA is TGTGCCAGCAGCAAAGGGGGGCCTTCGTTCTACCTTGTC. This gives the protein CASSKGGPSFYLV.

This clonotype showed up just a few times. The V and J genes are TRBV19 and TRBJ1-2, with 8 bases identical to TRBD1. The V and J ends lost 5 bases and 8 bases, in that order; junction bases with no gene match: 4. Germline V gives CDR1 LNHDA, CDR2 SQIVND (reference sequence). CDR3 length: 12 amino acids. As DNA, the CDR3 is TGTGCCAGTAGTCGACAGGGGAACGGCTACACCTTC. Its protein is CASSRQGNGYTF.

In this sample, this clonotype turned up a few times. CDR3 loop: CASNPSGGMSYNEQFF. The CDR3 coding sequence is TGTGCCAGCAATCCTAGCGGGGGGATGTCCTACAATGAGCAGTTCTTC. The V call is TRBV9, the J call TRBJ2-1, with 11 bases aligning to TRBD2. This CDR3 has 16 amino acids. Per germline, CDR1 SGDLS and CDR2 YYNGEE. The trim removed 6 bases at V and 1 base at J, leaving 6 bases unmatched.

This clonotype was observed a handful of times. The junction departs from germline at one end; a sequencing error may be responsible. This rearrangement joins TRBV7-9 to TRBJ1-5; TRBD1 is a possible D gene (5 bases). The CDR3 runs to 13 residues. CDR1 SEHNR and CDR2 FQNEAQ come from the germline V gene (reference sequence). The chain's CDR3 is CASSGGGFQPQHF. CDR3 DNA sequence: TGTGCTAGCAGTGGGGGTGGATTTCAGCCCCAGCATTTT.

This clonotype was counted a few times. The genes are TRBV7-9 and TRBJ1-2; 8 bases match TRBD1. With 5 bases clipped from V and 6 bases from J, the junction kept 8 bases outside the gene matches. In germline, CDR1 is SEHNR, CDR2 FQNEAQ (reference sequence). The CDR3 is made up of 14 amino acids. DNA of the CDR3: TGTGCCAGCAGCCCCCAGGGGGCCCCGGATGGCTACACCTTC. Its protein product is CASSPQGAPDGYTF. The full variable domain, in which reference TRBV7-9 and TRBJ1-2 provide the parts outside the CDR3, is DTGVSQNPRHKITKRGQNVTFRCDPISEHNRLYWYRQTLGQGPEFLTYFQNEAQLEKSRLLSDRFSAERPKGSFSTLEIQRTEQGDSAMYLCASSPQGAPDGYTFGSGTRLTVV.

V is TRBV18 and J is TRBJ2-5; weak D call: TRBD1 (6 bases). The V and J ends lost 5 bases and 2 bases respectively, with 9 bases between them. CDR1 and CDR2 (germline): KGHSH, LQKENI. The CDR3 consists of 13 residues. This CDR3 reads CASSGTPQETQYF. CDR3 in DNA: TGTGCCAGCTCAGGGACACCACAAGAGACCCAGTACTTC.

This chain connects TRBV20-1 to TRBJ2-2; D ambiguous. Germline CDR1 is DFQATT and CDR2 is SNEGSKA (reference sequence). The CDR3 sequence is 13 residues long. V lost 4 bases and J 3 bases, leaving 9 bases between the germline ends. The CDR3 DNA follows: TGCAGTGCTACCTCAACCGACACCGGGGAGCTGTTTTTT. Translated, it gives CSATSTDTGELFF.

The V and J genes are TRBV4-2 and TRBJ2-1; perhaps TRBD2 as D (6 bases). Germline V CDR1 and CDR2: LGHNA, YNFKEQ. The CDR3 extends over 14 amino acids. V gave up 3 bases and J gave up 10 bases, with 16 bases separating them. Here the CDR3 reads CASSHMRRGREQFF. Here the CDR3 DNA reads TGTGCCAGCAGCCATATGCGGCGGGGTCGCGAGCAGTTCTTC.

The chain employs TRBV28 and TRBJ2-4; maybe TRBD2 (7 bases). The CDR3 has 16 residues. The ends were cut back, 4 bases at V and 5 bases at J, with 18 bases in the middle. Per the germline V gene, CDR1 is MDHEN and CDR2 is SYDVKM. The CDR3: CASSSGGGNGENIQYF. CDR3 nucleotides: TGTGCCAGCAGTTCAGGCGGGGGCAATGGGGAAAACATTCAGTACTTC.

This chain uses TRBV6-2 or TRBV6-3 with TRBJ2-7, with 10 bases identical to TRBD1. The CDR3 contains 16 residues. Germline V gives CDR1 MNHEY, CDR2 SVGEGT. The V gene end was trimmed by 6 bases and the J gene end by 1 base; junction bases not matched to a gene: 9. The CDR3 region has the DNA TGTGCCAGCAGCCCCATGGGACAGGGGTCTTCCTACGAGCAGTACTTC. Translation gives CASSPMGQGSSYEQYF.

This clonotype was seen only a few times. V is TRBV6-2 or TRBV6-3 and J is TRBJ2-7; the D call may be TRBD1 or TRBD2 (6 bases each). The CDR3 totals 16 residues. V was pared by 0 bases and J by 0 bases, with 12 bases between. Germline loops: CDR1 MNHEY, CDR2 SVGEGT. CDR3 sequence (DNA): TGTGCCAGCAGTTACTCCGCGGGACACCCCTCCTACGAGCAGTACTTC. Encoded protein: CASSYSAGHPSYEQYF.

The chain joins TRBV12-3 or TRBV12-4 to TRBJ1-1; tentatively, D is TRBD1 (6 bases). V was clipped by 4 bases and J by 3 bases, with 12 bases between them. This CDR3 is built from 14 residues. In DNA form, the CDR3 reads TGTGCCAGCAGTTGGGGGGGGCCGGACACTGAAGCTTTCTTT. This codes for CASSWGGPDTEAFF.

The rearrangement links TRBV7-3 to TRBJ2-2; TRBD1 agrees at 7 bases. Germline V lookup: CDR1 SGHTA, CDR2 FQGTGA. The CDR3 contains 15 residues. Germline trimming cut 2 bases from V and 6 bases from J; bases unmatched to any gene: 6. The CDR3 here is CASSLLTGLAGELFF. The CDR3 nucleotides read TGTGCCAGCAGCTTATTGACAGGGCTGGCCGGGGAGCTGTTTTTT.

The J gene is TRBJ2-3, the V gene TRBV28; 8 positions agree with TRBD1. CDR3 length equals 15 residues. CDR1 is MDHEN and CDR2 is SYDVKM in the germline V gene. Losses at the gene ends were 6 bases for V and 1 base for J; bases not matched to a gene: 6. The CDR3 protein is CASRPQGARTDTQYF. CDR3 nucleotides: TGTGCCAGCAGGCCCCAGGGGGCCCGCACAGATACGCAGTATTTT.

This clonotype was counted a few times. The chain employs TRBV28 and TRBJ1-2; D is possibly TRBD1 (5 bases). CDR1 is MDHEN, CDR2 SYDVKM, per germline. Deletions cut 3 bases from V and 2 bases from J, with 7 bases between. CDR3 length equals 13 residues. Here the CDR3 DNA reads TGTGCCAGCAGTTTCAGGGTCAACTATGGCTACACCTTC. Translated, it gives CASSFRVNYGYTF.

This clonotype was found a few times. In nucleotides, the CDR3 is TGCAGCGTGAAGACAGGGGGGAACGCGGCCAAAAACATTCAGTACTTC. Protein product: CSVKTGGNAAKNIQYF. This chain connects TRBV29-1 to TRBJ2-4, with 9 nucleotides matching TRBD1. The J segment lost 1 base and the V segment lost 6 bases, leaving 10 bases of the junction unmatched. Germline V lookup: CDR1 SQVTM, CDR2 ANQGSEA. The length of the CDR3 is 16 residues.

The sample holds many counts of this clonotype. The chain recombines TRBV6-5 with TRBJ2-1, with D possibly being TRBD1 (6 bases). Germline CDR1 and CDR2: MNHEY and SVGAGI. Trimming shortened V by 6 bases and J by 7 bases, and 19 bases separated the two germline ends. The CDR3 is made up of 15 amino acids. This CDR3 is CASSYRGIRRNEQFF. The DNA of the CDR3 is TGTGCCAGCAGCTATAGGGGGATAAGAAGGAATGAGCAGTTCTTC.

The V call is TRBV11-2, the J call TRBJ2-2, with D uncertain. CDR1 is SGHAT, CDR2 FQNNGV, per germline. The CDR3 sequence is 15 residues long. V was cut by 5 bases and J by 9 bases, with 19 bases left in between. Here the CDR3 reads CASSPPSNSLRELFF. CDR3 nucleotides: TGTGCCAGCAGCCCTCCGAGTAACAGTCTCAGGGAGCTGTTTTTT.

The chain carries TRBV29-1 and TRBJ1-1; the D gene is possibly TRBD1 (6 bases). This CDR3 is 13 amino acids long. The V gene's germline CDR1 is SQVTM and CDR2 ANQGSEA. V dropped 7 bases and J dropped 4 bases, with 16 bases sitting between them. The CDR3 coding sequence is TGCAGCGCTAAACAGGGTCGGATCACTGAAGCTTTCTTT. It translates to CSAKQGRITEAFF.

This chain uses TRBV6-5 with TRBJ1-2; 7 nucleotides match TRBD1. This CDR3 has 12 amino acids. Germline V gene sequence: CDR1 MNHEY, CDR2 SVGAGI. After removal of 5 bases from V and 11 bases from J, the junction contained 8 bases not matched to a gene. The CDR3 reads CASSQRQGTYTF. The CDR3 coding sequence is TGTGCCAGCAGTCAGCGACAGGGAACTTACACCTTC.